The 9 T cell receptor beta chains reported below all come from one sample, sequenced in a study of shared clonotypes between healthy human individuals. This table comes from immunoSEQ multiplex PCR, and its TCRdb copy is limited to in-frame clones, with some not included. Of hundreds of thousands of clones in the sample, almost 97% were seen once. The specimen was naive CD4+ T cells sorted from blood. Subset described: CD45RA+ positively selected. These receptor sequences come from a woman in her twenties or thirties in good health.

CDR3 nucleotides: TGTGCCAGCAGCTTAGGGGTGACTCCTAATGAAAAACTGTTTTTT. Amino acid sequence: CASSLGVTPNEKLFF. The chain has TRBV7-2 and TRBJ1-4; D unresolved. V lost 1 base and J 3 bases, leaving 9 bases between the germline ends. Per the germline V gene, CDR1 is SGHTA and CDR2 is FQGNSA. CDR3 length: 15 residues.

V gene TRBV10-1 combines with J gene TRBJ2-1, with 11 bases lining up with TRBD2. With V trimmed by 3 bases and J by 1 base, 5 bases remained unmatched. The CDR3 contains 17 residues. Germline loops: CDR1 WNHNN, CDR2 SYGVQD (reference sequence). The CDR3 protein is CASSDPPSGGSYNEQFF. The CDR3 DNA follows: TGCGCCAGCAGTGACCCGCCTAGCGGGGGGTCCTACAATGAGCAGTTCTTC.

In nucleotides, the CDR3 is TGCAGTGCGCGACTCGACCTCAAGGCTTTCTTT. It translates to CSARLDLKAFF. This chain connects TRBV20-1 to TRBJ1-1; no clear D. V shed 6 bases and J shed 11 bases, with 16 bases lying between them. The CDR3 is made up of 11 amino acids. The V gene's germline CDR1 is DFQATT and CDR2 SNEGSKA (reference sequence).

The chain is built from TRBV5-1 and TRBJ1-2; tentatively, D is TRBD1 (6 bases). The CDR3 length is 15 residues. CDR1 is SGHRS and CDR2 is YFSETQ in the germline V gene. V lost 4 bases to trimming and J lost 1 base, with 14 bases between them. CDR3 DNA sequence: TGCGCCAGCAGCCGCGGGACAACAAATAACTATGGCTACACCTTC. Translated, it gives CASSRGTTNNYGYTF.

The count of this clone is one. This rearrangement joins TRBV5-1 to TRBJ2-5, with TRBD1 identical over 7 bases. Germline V gives CDR1 SGHRS, CDR2 YFSETQ. The CDR3 is made up of 14 amino acids. The V segment lost 0 bases and the J segment 4 bases; nucleotides outside the gene matches: 3. The CDR3 here is CASSLETGSETQYF. The CDR3 coding sequence is TGCGCCAGCAGCTTGGAGACAGGGTCAGAGACCCAGTACTTC.

This sequence joins TRBV11-2 and TRBJ2-7, with a possible D match to TRBD2 (5 bases). Germline CDR1 reads SGHAT; CDR2 reads FQNNGV. Trimming pared 3 bases from V and 0 bases from J, leaving 9 bases between. CDR3 length: 14 amino acids. In DNA form, the CDR3 reads TGTGCCAGCAGCTTCAGAGGGAACTCCTACGAGCAGTACTTC. Translation: CASSFRGNSYEQYF.

This chain connects TRBV29-1 to TRBJ2-7, with 9 bases aligning to TRBD2. The CDR3 runs to 18 residues. With V trimmed by 5 bases and J by 0 bases, 17 bases remained unmatched. From germline, CDR1 is SQVTM and CDR2 ANQGSEA. DNA of the CDR3: TGCAGCGTTCAGGGTGAGACTAGCGGAGCCCCATACTCCTACGAGCAGTACTTC. Translated: CSVQGETSGAPYSYEQYF.

This CDR3 reads CASSEQGGAWQYF. The CDR3 DNA is TGTGCCAGCAGTGAACAGGGGGGCGCGTGGCAGTACTTC. The gene calls are TRBV6-4 and TRBJ2-5, with 8 bases that match TRBD1. The V and J ends lost 3 bases and 11 bases, in that order; junction bases with no gene match: 8. Per germline, CDR1 MRHNA and CDR2 SNTAGT. The CDR3 totals 13 residues.

The chain carries TRBV27 and TRBJ1-6, with a tentative D call TRBD1 (5 bases). Looked up from germline, CDR1 is MNHEY and CDR2 is SMNVEV (reference sequence). The CDR3 runs to 14 residues. V gave up 7 bases and J gave up 9 bases, with 16 bases separating them. The CDR3 region is CASTTWSGGSPLHF. In DNA, the CDR3 is TGTGCCAGCACTACGTGGTCGGGGGGTTCACCCCTCCACTTT.